This T cell receptor (beta chain) emerged from a study of T cell repertoires in cytomegalovirus infection. TCRdb independently ran MiXCR on the reads; one entry per CDR3 protein. The table shows about 920,000 distinct CDR3 sequences, with approximately 33% occurring only once. As to this clonotype: Its antigen is still unknown.

CDR3 size: 15 residues. The trim removed 6 bases at V and 0 bases at J, leaving 4 bases unmatched. The sample consisted of cultured CD8+ T cells from PBMCs, taken from culture after CMV antigen stimulation. The chain has TRBV12-3 or TRBV12-4 and TRBJ2-3; the match to TRBD1 covers 9 bases. This clonotype was obtained from a human donor in good health (CMV status not recorded). Some clones in this sample may be carry-over from other donors' samples. Here the CDR3 reads CASRRTGASTDTQYF. CDR3 sequence (DNA): TGTGCCAGCAGACGGACAGGGGCGAGCACAGATACGCAGTATTTT.